This T cell receptor beta chain was retrieved from a study of CD8 T cells in Susac syndrome. The study, taken as a whole, reports: The authors acknowledged that their TCR sequencing and HLA analysis involved a relatively small number of individuals.

The CDR3 is 14 amino acids. The germline V gene has CDR1 DFQATT and CDR2 SNEGSKA (reference sequence). V lost 0 bases and J 3 bases, leaving 11 bases between the germline ends. It was with random hexamers that about 0.45 to 1 ug RNA was reverse transcribed. Multiplex immunoSEQ PCR targeted 54 Vbeta and 13 Jbeta TCR beta segments. Each CDR3 protein is one row after TCRdb ran MiXCR on the immunoSEQ multiplex PCR reads. Of some 160,000 distinct CDR3 sequences listed, 95% are singletons. Comment on this clonotype: What it binds is not known.

The receptor was derived from a human donor with multiple sclerosis. The sample was CD8+ T cells from PBMCs. J is TRBJ2-5 and V is TRBV20-1; possibly TRBD2 for D (5 bases). CDR3 region: CSARDGEAEETQYF. CDR3 bases: TGCAGTGCTAGAGATGGGGAAGCGGAAGAGACCCAGTACTTC.